These 30 T cell receptor beta chains originate from one sample sequenced in a study of CD8 T cells in ankylosing spondylitis (dated by TCRdb to 2016 to 2017). General study outcomes and caveats: A TCR beta motif made up of several highly homologous amino acid variants appeared to be characteristic of blood from ankylosing spondylitis patients.

These receptors' antigens are unknown. The receptor library was made with 5' RACE. The sequencing machine was an Illumina HiSeq 2500. TCRdb cleaned the public reads at Q25 with fastp, built clones with MiXCR and kept in-frame beta chains. Identical CDR3 protein sequences are pooled into one entry, listed with their most common genes and DNA. The sample has under 550,000 distinct CDR3 sequences on record, roughly 26% of them singletons. The biggest ten clones account for 0.89% of the sample. Sequencing was carried out using blood, either unsorted or a sorted T cell fraction (not recorded which). The receptors here all came from a male donor with ankylosing spondylitis.

The table lists this clonotype with a few counts. The chain recombines TRBV5-1 with TRBJ2-3, with 7 bases identical to TRBD2. V lost 2 bases to trimming and J lost 5 bases; unmatched junction nucleotides: 5. CDR3 length: 14 amino acids. Germline CDR1 reads SGHRS; CDR2 reads YFSETQ. DNA for the CDR3: TGCGCCAGCAGCTTAGGAGCGGGGAGAGATACGCAGTATTTT. It is translated as CASSLGAGRDTQYF.

This clonotype was seen only a few times. V is TRBV28 and J is TRBJ1-1, with TRBD1 matching 7 bases. Losses at the gene ends were 5 bases for V and 9 bases for J; bases not matched to a gene: 21. The CDR3 is made up of 17 amino acids. Germline V gene sequence: CDR1 MDHEN, CDR2 SYDVKM. The DNA for the CDR3 is TGTGCCAGCAGTAGGGGGGGGACAGCCCAATCCGGGGGAAAAGCTTTCTTT. Amino acids: CASSRGGTAQSGGKAFF.

The chain links TRBV11-3 to TRBJ2-2; unclear D gene. CDR1 is SGHNT, CDR2 YENEEA, per germline. CDR3 length: 12 amino acids. Trimming shortened V by 8 bases and J by 4 bases, and 8 bases separated the two germline ends. CDR3: CASSQSTGELFF. The CDR3 region has the DNA TGTGCCAGCTCTCAGTCCACCGGGGAGCTGTTTTTT.

This clonotype has just a few counts. The genes are TRBV5-1 and TRBJ2-1, with 7 bases that match TRBD2. Looked up from germline, CDR1 is SGHRS and CDR2 is YFSETQ. The CDR3 is made up of 16 amino acids. The trim removed 0 bases at V and 3 bases at J, leaving 6 bases unmatched. This chain's CDR3 is CASSLGLAPNYNEQFF. CDR3 sequence (DNA): TGCGCCAGCAGCTTGGGACTAGCCCCGAACTACAATGAGCAGTTCTTC.

This clonotype was detected a few times. V and J are TRBV6-5 and TRBJ2-3; TRBD2 agrees at 8 bases. V shed 2 bases and J 5 bases; nucleotides not matched to a gene: 9. The CDR3 extends over 16 amino acids. Germline CDR1 and CDR2: MNHEY and SVGAGI. The DNA for the CDR3 is TGTGCCAGCAGTTACATTAGCGGGAAGAGGAAAGATACGCAGTATTTT. Encoded protein: CASSYISGKRKDTQYF.

This clonotype has only a few counts. The V and J genes are TRBV20-1 and TRBJ2-4; 7 bases map to TRBD2. The V and J ends lost 3 bases and 3 bases, in that order; junction bases with no gene match: 11. This CDR3 has 16 residues. Germline V gene sequence: CDR1 DFQATT, CDR2 SNEGSKA (reference sequence). Here the CDR3 reads CSAREWSGKVKNIQYF. The CDR3 nucleotides read TGCAGTGCTAGGGAATGGAGCGGGAAGGTCAAAAACATTCAGTACTTC.

The rearrangement links TRBV29-1 to TRBJ1-4, with D unresolved. From germline, CDR1 is SQVTM and CDR2 ANQGSEA. This CDR3 contains 13 residues. The V and J ends lost 7 bases and 0 bases respectively, with 9 bases between them. The CDR3 reads CSASTTTNEKLFF. CDR3 nucleotides: TGCAGCGCTTCGACAACAACTAATGAAAAACTGTTTTTT. Full variable domain (remainder filled in from reference TRBV29-1 and TRBJ1-4): SAVISQKPSRDICQRGTSLTIQCQVDSQVTMMFWYRQQPGQSLTLIATANQGSEATYESGFVIDKFPISRPNLTFSTLTVSNMSPEDSSIYLCSASTTTNEKLFFGSGTQLSVL.

This clonotype has a handful of counts. The rearrangement uses TRBV24-1 and TRBJ1-5; TRBD1 matches at 7 bases. J lost 6 bases, V lost 10 bases, and 5 bases had no gene match. The germline V gene has CDR1 KGHDR and CDR2 SFDVKD. The CDR3 contains 12 residues. The CDR3 reads CATAQGGQPQHF. CDR3 bases: TGTGCCACGGCCCAGGGGGGTCAGCCCCAGCATTTT.

This clonotype has only one observation. The chain is built from TRBV5-1 and TRBJ1-2; no clear D gene. This CDR3 contains 14 residues. Germline-derived CDR1 and CDR2 are SGHRS and YFSETQ. V was shortened by 4 bases and J by 4 bases, with 14 bases between the two germline ends. CDR3 coding DNA: TGCGCCAGCAGCCGAAACAGAGATTCCTATGGCTACACCTTC. Residues: CASSRNRDSYGYTF.

The chain joins TRBV19 to TRBJ1-5; 11 positions agree with TRBD1. CDR1 is LNHDA and CDR2 is SQIVND in the germline V gene (reference sequence). V trimming: 6 bases; J trimming: 5 bases; junction bases outside the gene matches: 15. The CDR3 is 18 residues long. CDR3 DNA sequence: TGTGCCAGTAGCGGACCCGGGACAGGGGGTAATTTGGATCAGCCCCAGCATTTT. Translating it yields CASSGPGTGGNLDQPQHF.

The chain uses TRBV12-3 or TRBV12-4 and TRBJ2-5; D is ambiguous. The CDR3 consists of 13 residues. Trimming removed 4 bases at V and 4 bases at J, with 10 bases between. Here the CDR3 reads CASSSPPVETQYF. Written as DNA, the CDR3 is TGTGCCAGCAGTTCCCCACCCGTAGAGACCCAGTACTTC.

This clonotype appeared a few times. V gene TRBV5-1 combines with J gene TRBJ1-1; D ambiguous. The CDR3 runs to 15 residues. Germline V gives CDR1 SGHRS, CDR2 YFSETQ. V lost 0 bases and J 11 bases, leaving 20 bases between the germline ends. The CDR3: CASSLGGSATRRAFF. CDR3 coding DNA: TGCGCCAGCAGCTTGGGTGGATCTGCGACCCGGCGGGCTTTCTTT.

V gene TRBV5-1 combines with J gene TRBJ1-2; D remains ambiguous. The CDR3 runs 13 residues. Trimming left V 7 bases short and J 1 base short, with 11 bases between. Looked up from germline, CDR1 is SGHRS and CDR2 is YFSETQ. CDR3 residues: CASGPEINYGYTF. The CDR3 bases are TGCGCCAGCGGGCCAGAAATTAACTATGGCTACACCTTC. The whole variable domain, remainder taken from reference TRBV5-1 and TRBJ1-2, is KAGVTQTPRYLIKTRGQQVTLSCSPISGHRSVSWYQQTPGQGLQFLFEYFSETQRNKGNFPGRFSGRQFSNSRSEMNVSTLELGDSALYLCASGPEINYGYTFGSGTRLTVV.

The chain uses TRBV5-1 and TRBJ2-7, with TRBD2 matching 9 bases. The junction had 3 bases not matched to a gene; V was cut back by 2 bases and J by 3 bases. Germline-derived CDR1 and CDR2 are SGHRS and YFSETQ. This CDR3 is 14 amino acids long. The CDR3: CASSFSSGSYEQYV. CDR3 in DNA: TGCGCCAGCAGCTTTAGTAGCGGGAGCTACGAGCAGTACGTC.

This rearrangement joins TRBV12-3 or TRBV12-4 to TRBJ2-2, with D perhaps matching TRBD1 or TRBD2 (5 bases each). Trimming left V 8 bases short and J 7 bases short, with 14 bases between. The CDR3 runs to 13 residues. CDR3 DNA: TGTGCCAGCTCGGGACCCCGTGGCGGGGAGCTGTTTTTT. Encoded protein: CASSGPRGGELFF.

This chain joins TRBV6-1 and TRBJ2-2, with TRBD1 matching 8 bases. This CDR3 has 15 residues. Unmatched junction bases numbered 10, after V lost 11 bases and J lost 2 bases. Germline values: CDR1 MNHNS, CDR2 SASEGT. The CDR3 is CAVFGTGINTGELFF. The CDR3 nucleotides are TGTGCCGTATTTGGGACAGGAATAAACACCGGGGAGCTGTTTTTT.

The chain links TRBV14 to TRBJ2-2, with D perhaps assigned TRBD1 or TRBD2 (5 bases each). This CDR3 has 18 amino acids. The germline gives CDR1 SGHDN, CDR2 FVKESK. V gave up 1 base and J gave up 1 base, with 16 bases separating them. The CDR3 region has the DNA TGTGCCAGCAGCCAAGGGGACGACAGTATTTTGAACACCGGGGAGCTGTTTTTT. It encodes CASSQGDDSILNTGELFF. Variable domain in full (rest from reference TRBV14 and TRBJ2-2): EAGVTQFPSHSVIEKGQTVTLRCDPISGHDNLYWYRRVMGKEIKFLLHFVKESKQDESGMPNNRFLAERTGGTYSTLKVQPAELEDSGVYFCASSQGDDSILNTGELFFGEGSRLTVL.

This clonotype was observed a handful of times. This chain links TRBV13 with TRBJ2-7, with 10 nucleotides matching TRBD2. Germline V gives CDR1 PRHDT, CDR2 FYEKMQ (reference sequence). The CDR3 has 15 residues. Trimming at V came to 4 bases and at J to 3 bases, leaving 6 bases not matched to a gene. Written as DNA, the CDR3 is TGTGCCAGCAGCTCCCTCCGGACTAGCGGCTACGAGCAGTACTTC. Protein product: CASSSLRTSGYEQYF.

The V call is TRBV20-1, the J call TRBJ1-4; 10 bases map to TRBD1. Germline loops: CDR1 DFQATT, CDR2 SNEGSKA (reference sequence). The CDR3 runs 12 residues. V was pared by 3 bases and J by 10 bases, with 2 bases of the junction left unmatched. CDR3 bases: TGCAGTGCTAGGGGACAGGGGTTAAAACTGTTTTTT. Protein product: CSARGQGLKLFF.

The J gene is TRBJ2-5, the V gene TRBV24-1; D might be TRBD2 (7 bases). The V end lost 9 bases, the J end lost 3 bases, and 13 bases lay between the germline ends. This CDR3 is 13 amino acids long. Germline CDR1 and CDR2: KGHDR and SFDVKD. The CDR3: CATGGGHKETQYF. CDR3 bases: TGTGCCACCGGGGGGGGACACAAAGAGACCCAGTACTTC.

This rearrangement joins TRBV19 to TRBJ2-1; no firm D call. The CDR3 loop spans 15 amino acids. Germline-derived CDR1 and CDR2 are LNHDA and SQIVND (reference sequence). V shed 0 bases and J shed 0 bases, with 6 bases lying between them. The chain's CDR3 is CASSIDARSYNEQFF. DNA for the CDR3: TGTGCCAGTAGTATAGATGCCCGCTCCTACAATGAGCAGTTCTTC.

This chain connects TRBV20-1 to TRBJ2-2; D gene uncertain. This CDR3 has 13 residues. Germline V gives CDR1 DFQATT, CDR2 SNEGSKA (reference sequence). Trimming took 0 bases from V and 5 from J, leaving 7 bases between them. CDR3 loop: CSAREVPTGELFF. In nucleotides, the CDR3 is TGCAGTGCTAGAGAGGTCCCGACCGGGGAGCTGTTTTTT.

The J gene is TRBJ2-7, the V gene TRBV6-1; D is ambiguous. Germline CDR1 is MNHNS and CDR2 is SASEGT. Trimming removed 6 bases from V and 5 bases from J, with 14 bases in between. This CDR3 contains 13 residues. The CDR3 DNA reads as TGTGCCAGCAGAGCGTCCGGCGCGAACGAGCAGTACGTC. The encoded protein is CASRASGANEQYV.

In this sample, this clonotype turned up a few times. The chain uses TRBV20-1 and TRBJ2-1; 10 bases fit TRBD2. The CDR3 covers 15 residues. With 0 bases clipped from V and 2 bases from J, the junction kept 1 base outside the gene matches. The germline gives CDR1 DFQATT, CDR2 SNEGSKA (reference sequence). The CDR3 region has the DNA TGCAGTGCTAGAGACAGCGGGAGGGCCTACAATGAGCAGTTCTTC. It codes for CSARDSGRAYNEQFF.

This clonotype was seen a few times. The chain employs TRBV6-6 and TRBJ1-1; possibly TRBD1 for D (5 bases). Between the trimmed V and J ends, which lost 6 bases and 7 bases, there was a span of 9 bases. This CDR3 comprises 11 residues. The V gene's germline CDR1 is MNHNY and CDR2 SVGAGI (reference sequence). The CDR3 loop is CASRSGFEAFF. DNA for the CDR3: TGTGCCAGCAGGTCAGGGTTTGAAGCTTTCTTT.

This clonotype was recorded at least ten times. The J gene is TRBJ2-7, the V gene TRBV12-3 or TRBV12-4; D unclear. V lost 6 bases to trimming and J lost 4 bases, with 13 bases between them. The CDR3 is 13 residues long. The CDR3 coding sequence is TGTGCCAGCAGCCGCAATAGGGCTTACGAGCAGTACTTC. Amino acids: CASSRNRAYEQYF.

This clonotype showed up just a few times. The V and J genes are TRBV6-1 and TRBJ2-3, with 8 nucleotides matching TRBD1. J was trimmed by 1 base and V by 7 bases; bases with no gene match: 7. Germline V CDR1 and CDR2: MNHNS, SASEGT. The CDR3 loop spans 15 amino acids. The CDR3 region is CASNEMGQGTDTQYF. DNA of the CDR3: TGTGCCAGCAACGAGATGGGACAGGGCACAGATACGCAGTATTTT.

This clonotype was seen many times. V is TRBV3-1 and J is TRBJ2-3; 12 positions agree with TRBD2. J was trimmed by 7 bases and V by 4 bases; bases with no gene match: 9. This CDR3 spans 16 amino acids. Germline-derived CDR1 and CDR2 are LGHDT and YNNKEL (reference sequence). The CDR3 reads CASSPSGLAGTNTQYF. The CDR3 nucleotides are TGTGCCAGCAGCCCTAGCGGACTAGCGGGAACGAATACGCAGTATTTT.

A word on this clonotype: This may arise from a read error, as a much more abundant clone is one base away. The chain recombines TRBV5-3 with TRBJ2-1; D might be TRBD1 or TRBD2, each matching 5 bases. TRBV5-3 is recorded as an ORF, its role being uncertain. Trimming cost V 1 base and J 0 bases, with 14 bases left between them. The CDR3 has 17 residues. The CDR3 region has the DNA TGTGCCAGAAGCTTGAGGGGACGGGGTAGCTCCTACAATGAGCAGTTCTTC. Its translation is CARSLRGRGSSYNEQFF.

The J gene is TRBJ2-6, the V gene TRBV27, with D uncertain. This CDR3 spans 14 amino acids. CDR1 MNHEY and CDR2 SMNVEV come from the germline V gene (reference sequence). V was cut by 6 bases and J by 0 bases, with 6 bases left in between. The CDR3 protein is CASRPNSGANVLTF. DNA for the CDR3: TGTGCCAGCAGGCCTAACTCTGGGGCCAACGTCCTGACTTTC.